A single sample is the source of the 30 T cell receptor beta chains below, sequenced in a study of shared clonotypes between healthy human individuals. Data came from immunoSEQ multiplex PCR; TCRdb stores just in-frame clones and leaves some out. The top ten clones hold about 0.13% of a sample with 2 million or so clones, roughly 95% of them seen once. Sequencing used naive CD4+ T cells sorted from blood. Regarding subset: CD45RA+ positively selected. The receptors were gathered from a man aged 18 to 35 in good health.

V usage is TRBV7-9 and J usage is TRBJ1-6; TRBD1 is a possible D gene (5 bases). The length of the CDR3 is 15 residues. CDR1 and CDR2 from the germline V gene are SEHNR and FQNEAQ (reference sequence). The ends were cut back, 7 bases at V and 10 bases at J, with 20 bases in the middle. CDR3: CASTSGGVPRSPLHF. The CDR3 bases are TGTGCCAGCACCTCGGGAGGGGTCCCTAGATCACCCCTCCACTTT.

The chain combines TRBV9 with TRBJ2-7; 9 positions agree with TRBD1. CDR1 and CDR2 from the germline V gene are SGDLS and YYNGEE. J was trimmed by 1 base and V by 3 bases; bases with no gene match: 5. This CDR3 has 15 amino acids. CDR3 region: CASSGGQGLSYEQYF. CDR3 coding DNA: TGTGCCAGCAGCGGCGGACAGGGGCTGTCCTACGAGCAGTACTTC.

In this sample, this clone turned up once. The chain recombines TRBV19 with TRBJ1-2; D call uncertain. The CDR3 is 12 residues long. Trimming took 3 bases from V and 8 from J, leaving 10 bases between them. The germline CDR1 and CDR2 sequences are LNHDA and SQIVND (reference sequence). The CDR3 DNA is TGTGCCAGTAGTATTCCCGAGCGGGGCTACACCTTC. Protein product: CASSIPERGYTF.

V and J are TRBV6-1 and TRBJ2-5; 10 positions agree with TRBD2. Per the germline V gene, CDR1 is MNHNS and CDR2 is SASEGT. V shed 3 bases and J 9 bases; nucleotides not matched to a gene: 13. This CDR3 is 16 amino acids long. In DNA form, the CDR3 reads TGTGCCAGCAGTGACCCGGGGGTAGCGGGGGGCCAGTCCCAGTACTTC. Protein: CASSDPGVAGGQSQYF.

The chain carries TRBV25-1 and TRBJ1-1, with a tentative D call TRBD1 (5 bases). The CDR3 has 14 residues. CDR1 and CDR2 (germline): MGHDK, SYGVNS. Between the trimmed V and J ends, which lost 5 bases and 1 base, there was a span of 11 bases. The chain's CDR3 is CASSRGRQNTEAFF. CDR3 sequence (DNA): TGTGCCAGCAGTCGGGGCCGACAGAACACTGAAGCTTTCTTT.

The CDR3 is CASSGGRQAYEQYF. The CDR3 DNA sequence: TGTGCCAGCAGTGGGGGCAGGCAAGCCTACGAGCAGTACTTC. This rearrangement joins TRBV2 to TRBJ2-7; the D gene is possibly TRBD1 (5 bases). V shed 4 bases and J shed 2 bases, with 12 bases lying between them. CDR1 SNHLY and CDR2 FYNNEI come from the germline V gene. The CDR3 is 14 residues long. Full variable domain (outside the CDR3, taken from reference TRBV2 and TRBJ2-7): EPEVTQTPSHQVTQMGQEVILRCVPISNHLYFYWYRQILGQKVEFLVSFYNNEISEKSEIFDDQFSVERPDGSNFTLKIRSTKLEDSAMYFCASSGGRQAYEQYFGPGTRLTVT.

The chain uses TRBV18 and TRBJ2-2; the match to TRBD1 covers 7 bases. The germline gives CDR1 KGHSH, CDR2 LQKENI. The ends lost 0 bases at V and 1 base at J; junction bases unmatched: 14. The CDR3 has 20 amino acids. The CDR3 DNA reads as TGTGCCAGCTCACCACCTGGGGCCCTTGTGCGACAGGGGAACACCGGGGAGCTGTTTTTT. This codes for CASSPPGALVRQGNTGELFF.

The chain links TRBV6-1 to TRBJ1-4; perhaps TRBD1 as D (6 bases). Germline values: CDR1 MNHNS, CDR2 SASEGT. The CDR3 consists of 17 residues. V gave up 3 bases and J gave up 6 bases, with 20 bases separating them. CDR3 sequence reads: CASSELGWGGDDEKLFF. In DNA, the CDR3 is TGTGCCAGCAGTGAGCTCGGTTGGGGGGGCGACGATGAAAAACTGTTTTTT.

As for this clone: Other nucleotide sequences from this sample produce the same CDR3. The V and J genes are TRBV6-1 and TRBJ2-2; D gene unclear. CDR3 length: 11 residues. The germline V gene encodes CDR1 MNHNS and CDR2 SASEGT. V lost 6 bases and J 5 bases, leaving 4 bases between the germline ends. In nucleotides, the CDR3 is TGTGCCAGCAGAGGTACCGGGGAGCTGTTTTTT. It yields the protein CASRGTGELFF.

In its sample, this clone was seen once. The chain carries TRBV11-2 and TRBJ2-7, with D uncertain. This CDR3 has 14 amino acids. V shed 5 bases and J shed 7 bases, with 18 bases lying between them. Germline lookup yields CDR1 SGHAT and CDR2 FQNNGV. This CDR3 is CASSTLNTAREQYF. DNA for the CDR3: TGTGCCAGCAGCACCCTGAACACGGCAAGGGAGCAGTACTTC.

The chain has TRBV6-1 and TRBJ2-2; D possibly matches TRBD1 or TRBD2 (5 bases each). V lost 6 bases, J lost 3 bases, and 11 bases lay in between. Per germline, CDR1 MNHNS and CDR2 SASEGT. CDR3 length: 14 residues. The CDR3 loop reads CASSVRGDTGELFF. DNA for the CDR3: TGTGCCAGCAGCGTTAGAGGGGACACCGGGGAGCTGTTTTTT.

About this clone: Different DNA sequences within this sample yield the same CDR3. The V gene is TRBV7-2, the J gene TRBJ1-5; weak D call: TRBD1 (5 bases). The CDR3 covers 14 residues. V dropped 2 bases and J dropped 5 bases, with 10 bases sitting between them. Germline CDR1 SGHTA, CDR2 FQGNSA. The CDR3 DNA reads as TGTGCCAGCAGCTTAAGGCAGGGCGATCAGCCCCAGCATTTT. Protein sequence: CASSLRQGDQPQHF.

This chain uses TRBV7-8 with TRBJ2-7; D assignment may be TRBD1 or TRBD2 (5 bases each). Trimming left V 4 bases short and J 2 bases short, with 9 bases between. The V gene's germline CDR1 is SGHVS and CDR2 FQNEAQ. This CDR3 spans 13 amino acids. CDR3 residues: CASSSRGAYEQYF. The CDR3 DNA reads as TGTGCCAGCAGCTCGCGAGGGGCCTACGAGCAGTACTTC. Filled out from reference TRBV7-8 and TRBJ2-7, the complete variable domain reads GAGVSQSPRYKVAKRGQDVALRCDPISGHVSLFWYQQALGQGPEFLTYFQNEAQLDKSGLPSDRFFAERPEGSVSTLKIQRTQQEDSAVYLCASSSRGAYEQYFGPGTRLTVT.

This sequence joins TRBV27 and TRBJ2-7; perhaps D is TRBD1 or TRBD2 (5 bases each). The ends were cut back, 5 bases at V and 6 bases at J, with 17 bases in the middle. The germline CDR1 and CDR2 sequences are MNHEY and SMNVEV (reference sequence). CDR3 length: 14 residues. The CDR3 DNA sequence: TGTGCCAGCAGTCAAGTTTCTCTGGGGACCGAGCAGTACTTC. Protein product: CASSQVSLGTEQYF.

This rearrangement joins TRBV18 to TRBJ1-1; tentatively, D is TRBD1 (5 bases). The CDR3 spans 13 residues. Trimming shortened V by 6 bases and J by 5 bases, and 13 bases separated the two germline ends. From germline, CDR1 is KGHSH and CDR2 LQKENI. The CDR3 reads CASSSGQGTEAFF. As DNA, the CDR3 is TGTGCCAGCTCTAGTGGACAAGGGACTGAAGCTTTCTTT.

The chain couples TRBV6-5 to TRBJ2-1; maybe TRBD1 (5 bases). Germline loops: CDR1 MNHEY, CDR2 SVGAGI. The CDR3 has 11 residues. With 7 bases removed from V and 8 bases from J, the gap between germline ends came to 9 bases. The CDR3 DNA reads TGTGCCAGCACCCTAGGGGATGAGCAGTTCTTC. This translates into CASTLGDEQFF.

The count of this clone is one. The V call is TRBV28, the J call TRBJ1-2; the match to TRBD1 covers 8 bases. Germline trimming cut 5 bases from V and 4 bases from J; bases unmatched to any gene: 6. The length of the CDR3 is 14 residues. Germline CDR1 reads MDHEN; CDR2 reads SYDVKM. The CDR3 sequence is CASSQRQGFYGYTF. DNA for the CDR3: TGTGCCAGCAGTCAAAGACAGGGGTTCTATGGCTACACCTTC.

V usage is TRBV7-9 and J usage is TRBJ2-1; 10 bases map to TRBD2. The CDR3 sequence is 16 residues long. V shed 5 bases and J 6 bases; nucleotides not matched to a gene: 10. Germline V CDR1 and CDR2: SEHNR, FQNEAQ (reference sequence). CDR3 DNA sequence: TGTGCCAGCAGCCCGCGCCTAGCGGGAGTTGCCAATGAGCAGTTCTTC. As protein: CASSPRLAGVANEQFF. Using reference TRBV7-9 and TRBJ2-1 for the parts outside the CDR3, the full variable domain is DTGVSQNPRHKITKRGQNVTFRCDPISEHNRLYWYRQTLGQGPEFLTYFQNEAQLEKSRLLSDRFSAERPKGSFSTLEIQRTEQGDSAMYLCASSPRLAGVANEQFFGPGTRLTVL.

This sequence joins TRBV10-3 and TRBJ2-1; D might be TRBD2 (5 bases). CDR3 size: 16 residues. The germline V gene encodes CDR1 ENHRY and CDR2 SYGVKD. Trimming stripped 4 bases from V and 0 bases from J, with 13 bases between. Written as DNA, the CDR3 is TGTGCCATCAGTGGTGGACTGGAGAGCTCCTACAATGAGCAGTTCTTC. This translates into CAISGGLESSYNEQFF.

The chain employs TRBV10-3 and TRBJ2-7; TRBD2 is a possible D gene (6 bases). In germline, CDR1 is ENHRY, CDR2 SYGVKD. V gave up 11 bases and J gave up 3 bases, with 20 bases separating them. CDR3 length: 14 residues. The CDR3 here is CASRGGTINYEQYF. CDR3 DNA sequence: TGTGCCTCAAGAGGAGGGACGATTAACTACGAGCAGTACTTC.

The rearrangement uses TRBV7-8 and TRBJ2-7; D perhaps matches TRBD1 (5 bases). The CDR3 runs to 14 residues. Germline-derived CDR1 and CDR2 are SGHVS and FQNEAQ. Trimming removed 2 bases from V and 4 bases from J, with 12 bases in between. In nucleotides, the CDR3 is TGTGCCAGCAGCTTAAAAGGCAGGGCGTACGAGCAGTACTTC. Translated, it gives CASSLKGRAYEQYF. The whole variable domain, filled in from reference TRBV7-8 and TRBJ2-7, reads GAGVSQSPRYKVAKRGQDVALRCDPISGHVSLFWYQQALGQGPEFLTYFQNEAQLDKSGLPSDRFFAERPEGSVSTLKIQRTQQEDSAVYLCASSLKGRAYEQYFGPGTRLTVT.

The chain joins TRBV7-9 to TRBJ1-1, with a weak D call TRBD1 (5 bases). V was pared by 1 base and J by 6 bases, with 24 bases between. The germline V gene has CDR1 SEHNR and CDR2 FQNEAQ (reference sequence). The CDR3 loop spans 18 amino acids. CDR3 sequence (DNA): TGTGCCAGCAGCTTAGTATATTCGGTGTCGGGGGAAAGGGCTGAAGCTTTCTTT. Protein: CASSLVYSVSGERAEAFF.

J is TRBJ2-6 and V is TRBV2; no firm D call. CDR1 SNHLY and CDR2 FYNNEI come from the germline V gene. Trimming stripped 1 base from V and 0 bases from J, with 4 bases between. This CDR3 is built from 15 residues. CDR3 DNA: TGTGCCAGCAGTGAAGAGTTCTCTGGGGCCAACGTCCTGACTTTC. Protein sequence: CASSEEFSGANVLTF.

The CDR3 here is CASSSPDRANGELFF. CDR3 bases: TGTGCCAGCAGCTCACCGGACAGGGCAAACGGGGAGCTGTTTTTT. V and J are TRBV7-3 and TRBJ2-2; 8 positions match TRBD1. With 4 bases clipped from V and 7 bases from J, the junction kept 8 bases outside the gene matches. The CDR3 is 15 amino acids. Germline CDR1 reads SGHTA; CDR2 reads FQGTGA.

V is TRBV10-3 and J is TRBJ2-1; 10 nucleotides match TRBD2. This CDR3 region has 17 residues. V gave up 7 bases and J gave up 0 bases; unmatched junction bases: 9. Germline lookup yields CDR1 ENHRY and CDR2 SYGVKD. The CDR3 is CAIMGLATGSSYNEQFF. CDR3 bases: TGTGCCATCATGGGACTAGCGACTGGCAGCTCCTACAATGAGCAGTTCTTC.

The genes are TRBV5-1 and TRBJ2-7; D unresolved. The CDR3 is made up of 14 amino acids. V was trimmed by 4 bases and J by 5 bases, leaving 16 bases between them. CDR1 SGHRS and CDR2 YFSETQ come from the germline V gene. The CDR3 sequence is CASSETPEKNEQYF. DNA of the CDR3: TGCGCCAGCAGCGAAACCCCCGAGAAGAACGAGCAGTACTTC.

The V call is TRBV5-6, the J call TRBJ2-1; 13 bases fit TRBD2. V shed 4 bases and J 7 bases; nucleotides not matched to a gene: 5. This CDR3 is built from 15 residues. Germline V gene lookup returns CDR1 SGHDT and CDR2 YYEEEE. The CDR3 is CASSPGLAGVNEQFF. For the CDR3, the DNA is TGTGCCAGCAGCCCAGGACTAGCGGGAGTGAATGAGCAGTTCTTC.

The chain is built from TRBV20-1 and TRBJ2-3; D gene ambiguous. The CDR3 is 11 amino acids. Trimming took 5 bases from V and 7 from J, leaving 10 bases between them. From germline, CDR1 is DFQATT and CDR2 SNEGSKA (reference sequence). The chain's CDR3 is CSAVPTNTQYF. The DNA of the CDR3 is TGCAGTGCTGTACCAACTAATACGCAGTATTTT.

This clone was detected only a few times. The sample carries other DNA sequences with the same CDR3. V usage is TRBV30 and J usage is TRBJ1-1; TRBD1 matches 10 bases. Losses at the gene ends were 3 bases for V and 5 bases for J; bases not matched to a gene: 0. Germline V lookup: CDR1 GTSNPN, CDR2 SVGIG (reference sequence). CDR3 size: 12 residues. The CDR3 coding sequence is TGTGCCTGGAGGGACAGGGGGACTGAAGCTTTCTTT. It codes for CAWRDRGTEAFF.

The chain employs TRBV19 and TRBJ1-6; TRBD1 matches at 7 bases. The CDR3 sequence is 16 residues long. Looked up from germline, CDR1 is LNHDA and CDR2 is SQIVND (reference sequence). With 3 bases clipped from V and 3 bases from J, the junction kept 5 bases outside the gene matches. CDR3 nucleotides: TGTGCCAGTAGTATTGCTGGGACAGACTATAATTCACCCCTCCACTTT. Translating gives CASSIAGTDYNSPLHF.